Detailed here is one T cell receptor beta chain. The target antigen is unknown. This sample was taken from a study of long-term antiretroviral therapy in people with HIV. A v3.0 immunoSEQ assay was performed at survey level. Profiling relied on immunoSEQ multiplex PCR, and the TCRdb table lists in-frame clones only, not all of them. The top ten hold around 15% of the sample, which has about 29,000 clones, around 86% seen once. Study conclusions and caveats: Blood specimens, gathered between about 2004 and 2018, were possibly obtained under older ART regimens.

Prior to DNA extraction, the samples held roughly 0.9-10 million cryopreserved PBMC. This TCR was recovered from a man aged 50-59 years with HIV. Sequences were derived from unsorted PBMCs, sampled 2.9 years after starting antiretroviral therapy.

The CDR3 sequence: CASSWGGLDSLNTEAFF. The CDR3 DNA reads as TGCGCCAGCAGCTGGGGAGGACTGGACAGCTTGAACACTGAAGCTTTCTTT. The chain joins TRBV5-1 to TRBJ1-1, with D tentatively TRBD1 (6 bases). Trimming shortened V by 3 bases and J by 0 bases, and 18 bases separated the two germline ends. This CDR3 region has 17 residues. The germline CDR1 and CDR2 sequences are SGHRS and YFSETQ.